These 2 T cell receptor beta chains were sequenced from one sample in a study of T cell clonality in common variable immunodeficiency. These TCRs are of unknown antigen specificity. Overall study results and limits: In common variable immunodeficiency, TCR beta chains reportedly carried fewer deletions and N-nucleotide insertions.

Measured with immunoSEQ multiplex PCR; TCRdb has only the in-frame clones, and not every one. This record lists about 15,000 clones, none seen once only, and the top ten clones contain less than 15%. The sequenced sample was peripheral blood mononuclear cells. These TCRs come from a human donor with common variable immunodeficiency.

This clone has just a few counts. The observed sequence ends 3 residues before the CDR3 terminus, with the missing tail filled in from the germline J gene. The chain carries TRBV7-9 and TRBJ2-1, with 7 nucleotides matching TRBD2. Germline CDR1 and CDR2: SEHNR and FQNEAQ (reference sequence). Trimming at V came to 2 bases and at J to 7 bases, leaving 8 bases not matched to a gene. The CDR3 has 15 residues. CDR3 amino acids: CASSLFSRGENEQFF. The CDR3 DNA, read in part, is TGTGCCAGCAGCTTATTTAGTCGGGGGGAGAATGAG.

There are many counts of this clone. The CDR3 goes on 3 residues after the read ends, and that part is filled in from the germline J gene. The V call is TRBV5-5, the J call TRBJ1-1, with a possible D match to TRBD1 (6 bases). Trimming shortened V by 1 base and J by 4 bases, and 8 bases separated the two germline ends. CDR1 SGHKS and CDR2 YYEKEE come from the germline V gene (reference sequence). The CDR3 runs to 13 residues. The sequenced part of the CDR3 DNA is TGTGCCAGCAGCTTGACAGGGACCACTGAA. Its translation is CASSLTGTTE. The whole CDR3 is CASSLTGTTEAFF.